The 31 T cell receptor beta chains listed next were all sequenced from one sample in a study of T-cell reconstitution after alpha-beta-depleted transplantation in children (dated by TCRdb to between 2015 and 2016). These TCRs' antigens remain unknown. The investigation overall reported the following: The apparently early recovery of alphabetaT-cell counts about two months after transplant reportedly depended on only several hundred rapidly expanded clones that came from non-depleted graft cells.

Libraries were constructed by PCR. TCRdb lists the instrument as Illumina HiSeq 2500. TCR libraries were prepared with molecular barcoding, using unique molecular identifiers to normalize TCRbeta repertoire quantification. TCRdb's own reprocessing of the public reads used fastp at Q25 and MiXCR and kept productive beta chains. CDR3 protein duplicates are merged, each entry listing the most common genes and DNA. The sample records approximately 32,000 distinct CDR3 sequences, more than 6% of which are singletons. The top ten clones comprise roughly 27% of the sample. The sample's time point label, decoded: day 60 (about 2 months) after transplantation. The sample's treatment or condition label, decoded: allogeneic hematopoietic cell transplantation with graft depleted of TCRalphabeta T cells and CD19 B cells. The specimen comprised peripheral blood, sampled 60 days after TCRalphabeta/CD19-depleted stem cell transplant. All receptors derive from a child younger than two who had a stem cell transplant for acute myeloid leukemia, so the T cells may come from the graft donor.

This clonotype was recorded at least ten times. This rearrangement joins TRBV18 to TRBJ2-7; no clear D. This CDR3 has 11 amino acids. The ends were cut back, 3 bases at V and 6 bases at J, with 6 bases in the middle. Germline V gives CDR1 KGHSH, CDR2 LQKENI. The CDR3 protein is CASSPKSEQYF. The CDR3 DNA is TGTGCCAGCTCACCCAAGAGCGAGCAGTACTTC.

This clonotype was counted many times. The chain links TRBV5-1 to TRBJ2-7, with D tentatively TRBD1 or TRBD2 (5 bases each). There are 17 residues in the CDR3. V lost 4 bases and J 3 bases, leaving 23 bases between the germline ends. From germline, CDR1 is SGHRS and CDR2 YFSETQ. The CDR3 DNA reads TGCGCCAGCAGCCCCCTCGACAGCGGCGCTGGTAACTACGAGCAGTACTTC. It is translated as CASSPLDSGAGNYEQYF.

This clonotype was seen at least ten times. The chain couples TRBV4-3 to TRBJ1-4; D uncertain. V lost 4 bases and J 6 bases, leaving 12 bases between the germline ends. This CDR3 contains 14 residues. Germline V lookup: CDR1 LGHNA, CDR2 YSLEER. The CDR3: CASSPSRDDEKLFF. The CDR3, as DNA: TGCGCCAGCAGCCCATCCAGAGACGATGAAAAACTGTTTTTT.

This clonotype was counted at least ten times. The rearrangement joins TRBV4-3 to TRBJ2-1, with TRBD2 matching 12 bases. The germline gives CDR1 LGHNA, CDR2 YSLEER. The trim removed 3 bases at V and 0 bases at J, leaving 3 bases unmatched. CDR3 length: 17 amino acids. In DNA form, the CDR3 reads TGCGCCAGCAGCCAGAGACTAGCGGGGGCCTCCTACAATGAGCAGTTCTTC. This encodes CASSQRLAGASYNEQFF.

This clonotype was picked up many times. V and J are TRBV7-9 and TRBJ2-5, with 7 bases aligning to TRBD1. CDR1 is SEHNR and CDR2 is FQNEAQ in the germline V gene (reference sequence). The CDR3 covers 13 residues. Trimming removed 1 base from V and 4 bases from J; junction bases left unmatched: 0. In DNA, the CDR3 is TGTGCCAGCAGCTTAGACAGGGGAGAGACCCAGTACTTC. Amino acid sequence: CASSLDRGETQYF. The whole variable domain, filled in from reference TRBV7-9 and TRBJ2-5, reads DTGVSQNPRHKITKRGQNVTFRCDPISEHNRLYWYRQTLGQGPEFLTYFQNEAQLEKSRLLSDRFSAERPKGSFSTLEIQRTEQGDSAMYLCASSLDRGETQYFGPGTRLLVL.

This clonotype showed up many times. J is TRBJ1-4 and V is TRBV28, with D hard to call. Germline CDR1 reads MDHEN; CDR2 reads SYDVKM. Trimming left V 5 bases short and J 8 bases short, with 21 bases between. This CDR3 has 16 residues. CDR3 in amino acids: CASSQFLPLNGEKLFF. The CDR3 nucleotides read TGTGCCAGCAGTCAATTCCTGCCCCTGAATGGCGAAAAACTGTTTTTT. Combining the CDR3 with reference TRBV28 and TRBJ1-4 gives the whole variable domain DVKVTQSSRYLVKRTGEKVFLECVQDMDHENMFWYRQDPGLGLRLIYFSYDVKMKEKGDIPEGYSVSREKKERFSLILESASTNQTSMYLCASSQFLPLNGEKLFFGSGTQLSVL.

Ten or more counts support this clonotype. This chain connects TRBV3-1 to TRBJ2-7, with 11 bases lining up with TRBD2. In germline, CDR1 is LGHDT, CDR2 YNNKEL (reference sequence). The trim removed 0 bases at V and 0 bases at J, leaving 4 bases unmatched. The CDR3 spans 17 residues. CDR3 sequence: CASSQDGSGRVSYEQYF. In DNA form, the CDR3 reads TGTGCCAGCAGCCAAGACGGTAGCGGGAGGGTCTCCTACGAGCAGTACTTC.

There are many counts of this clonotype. CDR3 coding DNA: TGTGCCAGCAGTTACGGGACTAGCGGGGGAAGCACAGATACGCAGTATTTT. Residues: CASSYGTSGGSTDTQYF. The gene calls are TRBV6-5 and TRBJ2-3; 14 positions match TRBD2. The CDR3 spans 17 residues. Germline CDR1 MNHEY, CDR2 SVGAGI. Trimming cost V 2 bases and J 0 bases; bases outside gene matches: 1.

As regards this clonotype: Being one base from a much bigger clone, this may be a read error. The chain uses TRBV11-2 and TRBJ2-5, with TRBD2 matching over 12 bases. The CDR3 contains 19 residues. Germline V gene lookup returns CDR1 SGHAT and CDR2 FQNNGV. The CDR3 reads CAISLDSASGGVRQETQYF. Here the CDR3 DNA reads TGTGCCATCAGCTTAGATTCGGCTAGCGGGGGGGTTCGACAAGAGACCCAGTACTTC.

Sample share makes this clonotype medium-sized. As DNA, the CDR3 is TGTGCCACCAGCGGACAGGGGGAGCCCGGGGGCTACACCTTC. It yields the protein CATSGQGEPGGYTF. The V and J genes are TRBV24-1 and TRBJ1-2, with 10 bases that match TRBD1. The CDR3 spans 14 residues. The ends lost 7 bases at V and 8 bases at J; junction bases unmatched: 9. CDR1 and CDR2 (germline): KGHDR, SFDVKD.

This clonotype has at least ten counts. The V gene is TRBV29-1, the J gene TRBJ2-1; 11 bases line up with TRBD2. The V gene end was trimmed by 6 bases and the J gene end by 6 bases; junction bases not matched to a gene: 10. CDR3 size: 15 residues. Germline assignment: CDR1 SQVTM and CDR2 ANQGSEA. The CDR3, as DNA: TGCAGCGTCCCTACGGGGACTAGCGGCCTCAATGAGCAGTTCTTC. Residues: CSVPTGTSGLNEQFF.

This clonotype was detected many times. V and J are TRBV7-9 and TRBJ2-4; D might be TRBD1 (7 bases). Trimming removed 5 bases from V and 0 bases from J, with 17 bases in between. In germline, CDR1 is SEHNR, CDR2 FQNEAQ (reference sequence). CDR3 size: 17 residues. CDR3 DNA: TGTGCCAGCAGCCCTACCAGACAGGGACTAGCCAAAAACATTCAGTACTTC. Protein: CASSPTRQGLAKNIQYF.

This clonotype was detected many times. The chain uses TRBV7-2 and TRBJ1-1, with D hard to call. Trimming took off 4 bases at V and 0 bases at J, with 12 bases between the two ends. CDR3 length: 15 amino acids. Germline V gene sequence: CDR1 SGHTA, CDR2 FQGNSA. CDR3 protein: CASSSPERLNTEAFF. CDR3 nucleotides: TGTGCCAGCAGCTCCCCAGAGAGGTTGAACACTGAAGCTTTCTTT.

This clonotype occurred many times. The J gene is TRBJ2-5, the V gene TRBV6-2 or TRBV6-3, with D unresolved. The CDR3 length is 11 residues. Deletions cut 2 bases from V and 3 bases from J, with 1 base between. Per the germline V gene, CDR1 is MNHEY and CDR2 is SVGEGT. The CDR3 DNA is TGTGCCAGCAGTTACGAAGAGACCCAGTACTTC. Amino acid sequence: CASSYEETQYF.

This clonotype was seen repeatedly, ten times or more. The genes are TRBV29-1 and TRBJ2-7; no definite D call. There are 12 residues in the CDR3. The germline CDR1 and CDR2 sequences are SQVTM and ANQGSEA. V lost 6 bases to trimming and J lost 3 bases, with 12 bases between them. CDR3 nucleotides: TGCAGCGTGTATTCAGTGATCTACGAGCAGTACTTC. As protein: CSVYSVIYEQYF.

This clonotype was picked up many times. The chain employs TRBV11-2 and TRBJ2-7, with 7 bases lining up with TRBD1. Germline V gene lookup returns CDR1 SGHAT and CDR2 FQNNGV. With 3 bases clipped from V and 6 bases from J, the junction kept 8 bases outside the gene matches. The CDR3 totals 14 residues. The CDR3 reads CASSLGTVSFEQYF. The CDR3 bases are TGTGCCAGCAGCTTGGGGACAGTATCATTCGAGCAGTACTTC.

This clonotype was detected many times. The CDR3: CASSRGARNEQFF. CDR3 coding DNA: TGTGCCAGCAGTCGGGGGGCCCGCAATGAGCAGTTCTTC. This chain joins TRBV27 and TRBJ2-1, with a tentative D call TRBD2 (7 bases). Trimming took 5 bases from V and 6 from J, leaving 11 bases between them. The germline CDR1 and CDR2 sequences are MNHEY and SMNVEV (reference sequence). The CDR3 covers 13 residues.

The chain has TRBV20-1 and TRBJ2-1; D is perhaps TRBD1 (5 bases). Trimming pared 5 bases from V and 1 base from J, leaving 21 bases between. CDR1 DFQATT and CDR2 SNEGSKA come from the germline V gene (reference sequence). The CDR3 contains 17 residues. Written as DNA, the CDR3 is TGCAGTGCTTGGGGCCCCAGGACCGTACCATCCTACAATGAGCAGTTCTTC. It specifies CSAWGPRTVPSYNEQFF.

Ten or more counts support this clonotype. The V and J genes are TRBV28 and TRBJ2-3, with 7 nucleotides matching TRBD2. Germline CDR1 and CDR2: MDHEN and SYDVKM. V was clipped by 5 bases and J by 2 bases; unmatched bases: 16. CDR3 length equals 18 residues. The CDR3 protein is CASSPLPWGRGNTDTQYF. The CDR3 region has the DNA TGTGCCAGCAGTCCCCTACCATGGGGGAGGGGAAACACAGATACGCAGTATTTT.

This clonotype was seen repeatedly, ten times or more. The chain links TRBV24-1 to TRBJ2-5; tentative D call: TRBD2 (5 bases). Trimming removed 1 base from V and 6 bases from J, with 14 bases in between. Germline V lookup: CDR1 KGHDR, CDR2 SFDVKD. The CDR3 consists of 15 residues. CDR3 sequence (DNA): TGTGCCACCAGTGATTTCTCCGGGGAGCAACAGACCCAGTACTTC. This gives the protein CATSDFSGEQQTQYF.

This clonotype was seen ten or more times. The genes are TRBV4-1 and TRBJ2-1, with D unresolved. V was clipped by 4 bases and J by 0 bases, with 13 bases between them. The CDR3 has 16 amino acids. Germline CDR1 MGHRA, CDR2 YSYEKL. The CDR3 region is CASSPNLQSSYNEQFF. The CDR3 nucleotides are TGCGCCAGCAGCCCGAATCTACAGAGCTCCTACAATGAGCAGTTCTTC.

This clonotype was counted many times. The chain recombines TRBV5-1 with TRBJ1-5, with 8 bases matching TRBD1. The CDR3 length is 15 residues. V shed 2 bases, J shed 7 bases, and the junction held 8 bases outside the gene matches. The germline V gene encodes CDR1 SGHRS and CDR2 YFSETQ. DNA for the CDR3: TGCGCCAGCAGCTTCCGGACAGGGCCAGGGCAGCCCCAGCATTTT. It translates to CASSFRTGPGQPQHF. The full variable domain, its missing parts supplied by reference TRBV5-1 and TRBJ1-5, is KAGVTQTPRYLIKTRGQQVTLSCSPISGHRSVSWYQQTPGQGLQFLFEYFSETQRNKGNFPGRFSGRQFSNSRSEMNVSTLELGDSALYLCASSFRTGPGQPQHFGDGTRLSIL.

As DNA, the CDR3 is TGTGCCAGCAGCTTACCGGGGTCCTACGAGCAGTACTTC. Encoded protein: CASSLPGSYEQYF. The chain combines TRBV7-9 with TRBJ2-7, with a weak D call TRBD2 (5 bases). V dropped 2 bases and J dropped 1 base, with 6 bases sitting between them. CDR3 length equals 13 residues. CDR1 is SEHNR and CDR2 is FQNEAQ in the germline V gene (reference sequence).

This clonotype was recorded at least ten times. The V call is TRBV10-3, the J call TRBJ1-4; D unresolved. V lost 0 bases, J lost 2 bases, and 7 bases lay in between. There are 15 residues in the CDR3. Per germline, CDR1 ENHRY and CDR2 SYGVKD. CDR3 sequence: CAISESGSTNEKLFF. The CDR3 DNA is TGTGCCATCAGTGAGTCCGGGTCGACTAATGAAAAACTGTTTTTT.

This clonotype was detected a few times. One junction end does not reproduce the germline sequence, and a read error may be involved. CDR3 in amino acids: CTSSFPPGLAGEETQYF. In DNA form, the CDR3 reads TGTACCAGCAGTTTCCCGCCGGGACTAGCGGGAGAAGAGACCCAGTACTTC. The chain links TRBV2 to TRBJ2-5; 14 nucleotides match TRBD2. CDR3 size: 17 residues. Germline V gives CDR1 SNHLY, CDR2 FYNNEI.

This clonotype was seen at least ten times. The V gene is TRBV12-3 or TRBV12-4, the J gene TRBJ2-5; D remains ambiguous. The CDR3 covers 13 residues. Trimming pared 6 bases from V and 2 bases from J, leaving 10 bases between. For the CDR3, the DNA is TGTGCCAGCAGACCGAACCCTCAAGAGACCCAGTACTTC. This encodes CASRPNPQETQYF.

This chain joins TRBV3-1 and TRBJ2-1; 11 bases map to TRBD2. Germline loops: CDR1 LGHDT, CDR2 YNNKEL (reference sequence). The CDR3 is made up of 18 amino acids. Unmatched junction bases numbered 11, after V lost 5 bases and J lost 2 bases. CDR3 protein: CASSKHIPSGGTYNEQFF. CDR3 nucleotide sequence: TGTGCCAGCAGCAAACATATCCCTAGCGGGGGGACCTACAATGAGCAGTTCTTC.

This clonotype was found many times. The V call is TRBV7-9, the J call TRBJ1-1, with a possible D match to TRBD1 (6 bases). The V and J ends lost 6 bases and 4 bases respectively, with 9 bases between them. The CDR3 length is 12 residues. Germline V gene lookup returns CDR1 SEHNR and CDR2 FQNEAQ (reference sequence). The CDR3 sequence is CASRQGATEAFF. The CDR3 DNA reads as TGTGCCAGCAGACAGGGTGCCACTGAAGCTTTCTTT.

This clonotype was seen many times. The CDR3 DNA reads as TGTGCCAGCAGCTCCCAGTACAATGAGCAGTTCTTC. This sequence encodes CASSSQYNEQFF. V and J are TRBV7-8 and TRBJ2-1; D is uncertain. CDR1 and CDR2 (germline): SGHVS, FQNEAQ. The CDR3 spans 12 residues. V lost 4 bases and J lost 4, with 5 bases in between. Full variable domain (outside the CDR3, taken from reference TRBV7-8 and TRBJ2-1): GAGVSQSPRYKVAKRGQDVALRCDPISGHVSLFWYQQALGQGPEFLTYFQNEAQLDKSGLPSDRFFAERPEGSVSTLKIQRTQQEDSAVYLCASSSQYNEQFFGPGTRLTVL.

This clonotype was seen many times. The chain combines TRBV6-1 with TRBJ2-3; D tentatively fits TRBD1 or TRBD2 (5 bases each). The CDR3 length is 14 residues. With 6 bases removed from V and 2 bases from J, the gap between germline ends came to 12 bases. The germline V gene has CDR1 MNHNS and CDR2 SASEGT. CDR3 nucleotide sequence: TGTGCCAGCAGCCGGGGACCGCTCACAGATACGCAGTATTTT. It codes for CASSRGPLTDTQYF.

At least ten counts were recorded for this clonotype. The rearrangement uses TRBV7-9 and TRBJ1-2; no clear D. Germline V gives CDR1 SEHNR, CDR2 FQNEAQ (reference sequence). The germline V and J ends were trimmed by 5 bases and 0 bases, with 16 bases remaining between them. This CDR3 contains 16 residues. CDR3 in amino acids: CASSRPAPGANYGYTF. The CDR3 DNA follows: TGTGCCAGCAGCCGTCCCGCCCCGGGAGCTAACTATGGCTACACCTTC.